This is a list of T cell receptor beta chains from one sample in a study of cytomegalovirus exposure and HLA in healthy donors. Method: immunoSEQ multiplex PCR; TCRdb's copy keeps in-frame clones and lacks some. The repertoire holds 150,000 to 200,000 clones, with around nine tenths as singletons. The specimen sequenced was PBMCs. The receptor set was obtained from a man younger than 35 in good health and CMV-seropositive. Each CDR3 is given with its conserved first and last residue. A D gene is named only where the DNA matches it firmly. For some rows the clone size is stated as once, few or many, or as a class when expanded; others skip it.

j_call: TRBJ1-5; clone_size: few; d_call: NA; v_call: TRBV6-1; cdr3_length: 15; cdr3_nt: TGTGCCAGCAGTGAAGGGGGGCAGGGTGGCCAGCCCCAGCATTTT; cdr3_aa: CASSEGGQGGQPQHF
j_call: TRBJ2-1; clone_size: NA; d_call: TRBD2; v_call: TRBV28; cdr3_length: 13; cdr3_nt: TGTGCCAGCAGTGGGCCTAGCGGGGCCCCCTGGTTCTTC; cdr3_aa: CASSGPSGAPWFF
j_call: TRBJ2-6; clone_size: once; d_call: TRBD1; v_call: TRBV7-9; cdr3_length: 17; cdr3_nt: TGTGCCAGCAGCTACCGGGACAGGGGGTCTGGGGCCAACGTCCTGACTTTC; cdr3_aa: CASSYRDRGSGANVLTF
j_call: TRBJ2-7; clone_size: NA; d_call: NA; v_call: TRBV10-3; cdr3_length: 15; cdr3_nt: TGTGCCATCAGTGATGTGGACTCCCCGGAGGATGAGCAGTACTTC; cdr3_aa: CAISDVDSPEDEQYF
j_call: TRBJ1-5; clone_size: NA; d_call: NA; v_call: TRBV29-1; cdr3_length: 13; cdr3_nt: TGCAGCGTTGATTCTGGGGGAGGTCAGCCCCAGCATTTT; cdr3_aa: CSVDSGGGQPQHF
j_call: TRBJ2-1; clone_size: NA; d_call: NA; v_call: TRBV7-2; cdr3_length: 14; cdr3_nt: TGTGCCAGCAGCTTAAGGGCTAGCACGGATGAGCAGTTCTTC; cdr3_aa: CASSLRASTDEQFF
j_call: TRBJ2-3; clone_size: NA; d_call: TRBD2; v_call: TRBV10-3; cdr3_length: 17; cdr3_nt: TGTGCCATCAGTGAGTCAAGAGCGGGATTACCCACAGATACGCAGTATTTT; cdr3_aa: CAISESRAGLPTDTQYF
j_call: TRBJ2-1; clone_size: NA; d_call: NA; v_call: TRBV2; cdr3_length: 14; cdr3_nt: TGTGCCAGCTGCTTGGGGGGGGGCCTCAATGAGCAGTTCTTC; cdr3_aa: CASCLGGGLNEQFF
j_call: TRBJ2-7; clone_size: NA; d_call: TRBD2; v_call: TRBV28; cdr3_length: 15; cdr3_nt: TGTGCCAGCAGTCCCAGTGGGAGGGGCCCCTCTGAGCAGTACTTC; cdr3_aa: CASSPSGRGPSEQYF
j_call: TRBJ2-3; clone_size: NA; d_call: TRBD2; v_call: TRBV4-2; cdr3_length: 16; cdr3_nt: TGTGCCAGCAGCCAAAACCGACTAGCCGGCACAGATACGCAGTATTTT; cdr3_aa: CASSQNRLAGTDTQYF
j_call: TRBJ1-1; clone_size: NA; d_call: TRBD1; v_call: TRBV4-3; cdr3_length: 14; cdr3_nt: TGCGCCAGCAGCCTATTAACAGGGGGCTCTGAAGCTTTCTTT; cdr3_aa: CASSLLTGGSEAFF
j_call: TRBJ1-1; clone_size: NA; d_call: NA; v_call: TRBV2; cdr3_length: 11; cdr3_nt: TGTGCCAGCAGTGGAGGGACTGAAGCTTTCTTT; cdr3_aa: CASSGGTEAFF
j_call: TRBJ2-1; clone_size: NA; d_call: NA; v_call: TRBV7-2; cdr3_length: 17; cdr3_nt: TGTGCCAGCAGATCAAGGGGGTCACTAAGCTCCTACAATGAGCAGTTCTTC; cdr3_aa: CASRSRGSLSSYNEQFF
j_call: TRBJ1-5; clone_size: NA; d_call: NA; v_call: TRBV5-8; cdr3_length: 16; cdr3_nt: TGTGCCAGCAGCTTGCCTCGACACAAGAGCAATCAGCCCCAGCATTTT; cdr3_aa: CASSLPRHKSNQPQHF
j_call: TRBJ2-7; clone_size: NA; d_call: TRBD2; v_call: TRBV4-3; cdr3_length: 14; cdr3_nt: TGCGCCAGCAGCACCACAGCGGGAGACTACGAGCAGTACTTC; cdr3_aa: CASSTTAGDYEQYF
j_call: TRBJ2-5; clone_size: NA; d_call: NA; v_call: TRBV2; cdr3_length: 13; cdr3_nt: TGTGCCAGCACCCAAAAAGTCGGGGACTTTGGGGACTTC; cdr3_aa: CASTQKVGDFGDF
j_call: TRBJ2-7; clone_size: NA; d_call: TRBD1; v_call: TRBV27; cdr3_length: 14; cdr3_nt: TGTGCCAGCAGTTGGGACAGGTGGGGGTATGAGCAGTACTTC; cdr3_aa: CASSWDRWGYEQYF
j_call: TRBJ2-3; clone_size: NA; d_call: NA; v_call: TRBV7-9; cdr3_length: 12; cdr3_nt: TGTGCCAGCAGCCCACTCGGTGATACGCAGTATTTT; cdr3_aa: CASSPLGDTQYF
j_call: TRBJ1-1; clone_size: few; d_call: TRBD1; v_call: TRBV29-1; cdr3_length: 11; cdr3_nt: TGCAGCGCCTACAGGGGGGGTGAAGCTTTCTTT; cdr3_aa: CSAYRGGEAFF
j_call: TRBJ2-1; clone_size: NA; d_call: TRBD1; v_call: TRBV18; cdr3_length: 15; cdr3_nt: TGTGCCAGCCGAAATTTAGACAGGGGGCTCTATGAGCAGTTCTTC; cdr3_aa: CASRNLDRGLYEQFF
j_call: TRBJ1-1; clone_size: NA; d_call: NA; v_call: TRBV11-1; cdr3_length: 15; cdr3_nt: TGTGCCAGCAGCCTTCGGACAGTTGCAAACACTGAAGCTTTCTTT; cdr3_aa: CASSLRTVANTEAFF
j_call: TRBJ2-7; clone_size: NA; d_call: NA; v_call: TRBV9; cdr3_length: 14; cdr3_nt: TGTGCCAGCAGCGTAGACGCGGGACCCGGGGAGCAGTACTTC; cdr3_aa: CASSVDAGPGEQYF
j_call: TRBJ1-5; clone_size: NA; d_call: NA; v_call: TRBV9; cdr3_length: 15; cdr3_nt: TGTGCCAGCAGCGTAGCAGGGGATCCTGGGAAGCCCCAGCATTTT; cdr3_aa: CASSVAGDPGKPQHF
j_call: TRBJ2-3; clone_size: NA; d_call: TRBD2; v_call: TRBV2; cdr3_length: 15; cdr3_nt: TGTGCCATACATCTTGCGGGGGAAAGCACAGATACGCAGTATTTT; cdr3_aa: CAIHLAGESTDTQYF
j_call: TRBJ2-7; clone_size: few; d_call: NA; v_call: TRBV7-9; cdr3_length: 14; cdr3_nt: TGTGCCAGCAGCCGCGACAGGCTCTCCTACGAGCAGTACTTC; cdr3_aa: CASSRDRLSYEQYF
j_call: TRBJ2-4; clone_size: NA; d_call: NA; v_call: TRBV2; cdr3_length: 14; cdr3_nt: TGTGCCAGCGCTAACCCGGTAGCCAAAAACATTCAGTACTTC; cdr3_aa: CASANPVAKNIQYF
j_call: TRBJ1-2; clone_size: NA; d_call: NA; v_call: TRBV19; cdr3_length: 13; cdr3_nt: TGTGCCAGTAGTCGCTTGAGTGGCTATGGCTACACCTTC; cdr3_aa: CASSRLSGYGYTF
j_call: TRBJ2-5; clone_size: NA; d_call: NA; v_call: TRBV7-2; cdr3_length: 14; cdr3_nt: TGTGCCAGCAGCCTTAGCGGCAACCAAGAGACCCAGTACTTC; cdr3_aa: CASSLSGNQETQYF
j_call: TRBJ1-1; clone_size: NA; d_call: TRBD1; v_call: TRBV27; cdr3_length: 15; cdr3_nt: TGTGCCAGCGTCAGGGGGCCGGGGGGGAACACTGAAGCTTTCTTT; cdr3_aa: CASVRGPGGNTEAFF
j_call: TRBJ2-1; clone_size: NA; d_call: TRBD2; v_call: TRBV5-1; cdr3_length: 14; cdr3_nt: TGCGCCAGCAGCTTGGTAGGACTAGCGTTCGAGCAGTTCTTC; cdr3_aa: CASSLVGLAFEQFF
j_call: TRBJ1-4; clone_size: NA; d_call: TRBD1; v_call: TRBV7-9; cdr3_length: 14; cdr3_nt: TGTGCCAGCAGCCGGACAGGGGTTAATGAAAAACTGTTTTTT; cdr3_aa: CASSRTGVNEKLFF
j_call: TRBJ2-7; clone_size: NA; d_call: NA; v_call: TRBV5-8; cdr3_length: 13; cdr3_nt: TGTGCCAGCAGCCGGGACACCGGGGGGGAGCAGTACTTC; cdr3_aa: CASSRDTGGEQYF
j_call: TRBJ1-1; clone_size: NA; d_call: NA; v_call: TRBV7-6; cdr3_length: 13; cdr3_nt: TGTGCCAGCAGCACCGGGACATGGGGTGAAGCTTTCTTT; cdr3_aa: CASSTGTWGEAFF
j_call: TRBJ1-1; clone_size: NA; d_call: NA; v_call: TRBV11-3; cdr3_length: 13; cdr3_nt: TGTGCCAGCAGCCGTCGTCGGGGGACTGAAGCTTTCTTT; cdr3_aa: CASSRRRGTEAFF
j_call: TRBJ1-2; clone_size: NA; d_call: TRBD1; v_call: TRBV7-2; cdr3_length: 13; cdr3_nt: TGTGCCAGCAGCCCACAGGGGAACTATGGCTACACCTTC; cdr3_aa: CASSPQGNYGYTF
j_call: TRBJ2-5; clone_size: NA; d_call: TRBD2; v_call: TRBV4-2; cdr3_length: 14; cdr3_nt: TGTGCCAGCAGCCAGCGGGAGGGCCGAGAGACCCAGTACTTC; cdr3_aa: CASSQREGRETQYF
j_call: TRBJ2-1; clone_size: NA; d_call: TRBD2; v_call: TRBV10-3; cdr3_length: 14; cdr3_nt: TGTGCCATCAGGCGACTAGCGGACACGTATGAGCAGTTCTTC; cdr3_aa: CAIRRLADTYEQFF
j_call: TRBJ2-1; clone_size: NA; d_call: NA; v_call: TRBV19; cdr3_length: 15; cdr3_nt: TGTGCCAGTAGTATAGATCGGCCGGCGGTCTATGAGCAGTTCTTC; cdr3_aa: CASSIDRPAVYEQFF
j_call: TRBJ2-3; clone_size: NA; d_call: NA; v_call: TRBV6-1; cdr3_length: 16; cdr3_nt: TGTGCCAGCAGTGATCGGGCCATAGGGGGGGCAGATACGCAGTATTTT; cdr3_aa: CASSDRAIGGADTQYF
j_call: TRBJ1-2; clone_size: NA; d_call: NA; v_call: TRBV27; cdr3_length: 15; cdr3_nt: TGTGCCAGCAGTTCTACCGGGACCCGAAGGGGGGGCTACACCTTC; cdr3_aa: CASSSTGTRRGGYTF